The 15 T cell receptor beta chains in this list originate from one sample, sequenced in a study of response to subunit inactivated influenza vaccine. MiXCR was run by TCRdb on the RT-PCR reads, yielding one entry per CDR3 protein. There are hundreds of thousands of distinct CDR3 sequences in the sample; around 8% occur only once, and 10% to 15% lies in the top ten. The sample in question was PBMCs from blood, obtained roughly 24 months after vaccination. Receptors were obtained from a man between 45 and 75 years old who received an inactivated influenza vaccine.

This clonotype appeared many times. The CDR3 nucleotides read TGCGCCAGCAGCCAAGATCACCGCAATCAGCCCCAGCATTTT. Translation: CASSQDHRNQPQHF. V usage is TRBV4-3 and J usage is TRBJ1-5; D uncertain. The V end was cut by 0 bases, the J end by 2 bases, with 5 bases between. Per germline, CDR1 LGHNA and CDR2 YSLEER. The CDR3 totals 14 residues.

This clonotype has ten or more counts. The CDR3 here is CASSPMGRRGRTDTQYF. CDR3 sequence (DNA): TGTGCCAGCAGTCCCATGGGACGCAGGGGACGCACAGATACGCAGTATTTT. V usage is TRBV12-3 or TRBV12-4 and J usage is TRBJ2-3, with D perhaps TRBD1 (6 bases). The CDR3 sequence is 17 residues long. V lost 5 bases and J 1 base, leaving 19 bases between the germline ends.

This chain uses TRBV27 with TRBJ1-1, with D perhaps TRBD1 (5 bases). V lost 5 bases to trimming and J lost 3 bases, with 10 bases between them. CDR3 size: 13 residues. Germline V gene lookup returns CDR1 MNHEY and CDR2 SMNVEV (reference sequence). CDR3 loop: CASSPNRYTEAFF. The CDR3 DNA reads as TGTGCCAGCAGTCCCAACAGGTACACTGAAGCTTTCTTT.

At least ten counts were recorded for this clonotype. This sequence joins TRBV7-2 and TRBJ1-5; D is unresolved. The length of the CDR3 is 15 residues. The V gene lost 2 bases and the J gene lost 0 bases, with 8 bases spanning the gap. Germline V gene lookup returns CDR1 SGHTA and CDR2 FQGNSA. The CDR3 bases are TGTGCCAGCAGCTTATTGGGGAATAGCAATCAGCCCCAGCATTTT. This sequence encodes CASSLLGNSNQPQHF.

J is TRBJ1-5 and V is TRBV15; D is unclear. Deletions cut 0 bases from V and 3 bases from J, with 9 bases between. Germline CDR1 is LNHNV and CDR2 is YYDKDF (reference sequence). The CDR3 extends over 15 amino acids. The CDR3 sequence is CATSRDYSINQPQHF. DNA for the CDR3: TGTGCCACCAGCAGAGATTACAGTATCAATCAGCCCCAGCATTTT.

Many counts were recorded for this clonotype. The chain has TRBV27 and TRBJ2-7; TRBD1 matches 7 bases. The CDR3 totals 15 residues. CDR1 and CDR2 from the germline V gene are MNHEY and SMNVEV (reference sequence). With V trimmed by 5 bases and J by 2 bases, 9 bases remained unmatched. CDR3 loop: CASSPKAGGAYEQYF. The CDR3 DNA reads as TGTGCCAGCAGTCCCAAGGCAGGGGGTGCCTACGAGCAGTACTTC.

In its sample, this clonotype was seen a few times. The CDR3 loop is CASSHRTGGTYNEQFF. The CDR3 DNA sequence: TGTGCCAGCAGCCATCGGACAGGGGGCACCTACAATGAGCAGTTCTTC. The genes are TRBV7-8 and TRBJ2-1, with 11 bases identical to TRBD1. Germline V gene data show CDR1 as SGHVS and CDR2 as FQNEAQ. The ends lost 5 bases at V and 2 bases at J; junction bases unmatched: 5. The CDR3 totals 16 residues.

CDR3 DNA: TGTGCCAGCAGCGGGGACCCCCGAGGTGACGAGCAGTACTTC. Its protein product is CASSGDPRGDEQYF. The chain couples TRBV9 to TRBJ2-7; D might be TRBD1 or TRBD2, each matching 5 bases. CDR3 length: 14 residues. CDR1 SGDLS and CDR2 YYNGEE come from the germline V gene. V lost 3 bases and J 5 bases, leaving 15 bases between the germline ends.

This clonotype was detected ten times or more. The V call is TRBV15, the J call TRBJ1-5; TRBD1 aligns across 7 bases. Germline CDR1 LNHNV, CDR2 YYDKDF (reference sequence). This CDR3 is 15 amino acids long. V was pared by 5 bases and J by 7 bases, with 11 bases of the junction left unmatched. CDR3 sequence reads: CATSGPGQTPQPQHF. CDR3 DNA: TGTGCCACCAGCGGACCGGGACAGACTCCCCAGCCCCAGCATTTT.

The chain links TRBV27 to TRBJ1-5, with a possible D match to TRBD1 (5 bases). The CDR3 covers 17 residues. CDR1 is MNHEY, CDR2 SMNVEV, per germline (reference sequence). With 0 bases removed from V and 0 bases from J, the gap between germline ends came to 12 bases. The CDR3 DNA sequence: TGTGCCAGCAGTTTATCTTCCGGGGGACTTAGCAATCAGCCCCAGCATTTT. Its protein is CASSLSSGGLSNQPQHF.

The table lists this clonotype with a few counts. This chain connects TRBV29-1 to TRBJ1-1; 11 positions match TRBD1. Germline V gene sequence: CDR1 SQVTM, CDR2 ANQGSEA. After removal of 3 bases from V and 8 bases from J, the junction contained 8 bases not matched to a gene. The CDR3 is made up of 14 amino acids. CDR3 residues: CSVEGTGGLAEAFF. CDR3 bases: TGCAGCGTTGAGGGGACAGGGGGTCTGGCGGAAGCTTTCTTT.

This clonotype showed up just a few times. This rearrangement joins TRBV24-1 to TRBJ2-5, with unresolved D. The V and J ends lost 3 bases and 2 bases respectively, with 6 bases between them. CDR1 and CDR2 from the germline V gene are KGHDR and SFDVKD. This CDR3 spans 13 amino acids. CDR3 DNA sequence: TGTGCCACCAGTGATGGCTGGCAAGAGACCCAGTACTTC. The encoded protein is CATSDGWQETQYF.

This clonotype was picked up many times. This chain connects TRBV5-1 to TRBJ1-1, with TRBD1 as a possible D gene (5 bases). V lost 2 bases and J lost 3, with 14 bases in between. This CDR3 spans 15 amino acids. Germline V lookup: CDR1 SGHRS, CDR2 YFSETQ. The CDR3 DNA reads TGCGCCAGCAGCTTCAGGGCGTCCGGGGACACTGAAGCTTTCTTT. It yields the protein CASSFRASGDTEAFF.

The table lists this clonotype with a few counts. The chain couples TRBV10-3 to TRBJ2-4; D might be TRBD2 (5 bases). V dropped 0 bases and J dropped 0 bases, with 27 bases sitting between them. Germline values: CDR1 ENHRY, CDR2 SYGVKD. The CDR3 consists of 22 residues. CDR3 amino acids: CAISESEAVKTTDLIAKNIQYF. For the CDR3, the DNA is TGTGCCATCAGTGAGTCGGAGGCAGTCAAGACCACCGACCTAATAGCCAAAAACATTCAGTACTTC.

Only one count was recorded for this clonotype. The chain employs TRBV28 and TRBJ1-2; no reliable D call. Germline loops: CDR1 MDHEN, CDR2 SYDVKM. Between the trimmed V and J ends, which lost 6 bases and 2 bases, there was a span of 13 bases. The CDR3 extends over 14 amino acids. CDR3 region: CASRATSENYGYTF. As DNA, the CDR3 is TGTGCCAGCAGGGCAACGTCGGAAAACTATGGCTACACCTTC.